Sequencing of this TCR beta chain was carried out in a study of T cells of healthy individuals. TCRdb recomputed calls from the 5' RACE reads with MiXCR, one row per CDR3 protein. The sample records about 82,000 distinct CDR3 sequences, about 4.8% being singletons. Germline CDR1 SEHNR, CDR2 FQNEAQ (reference sequence). V was cut by 11 bases and J by 7 bases, with 4 bases left in between. This CDR3 is 8 amino acids long. The sequence came from a female donor in good health. The J gene is TRBJ2-3, the V gene TRBV7-9; D is unresolved. The CDR3 region has the DNA TGTGCCCCCAATACGCAGTATTTT. Translating it yields CAPNTQYF.